This T cell receptor beta chain was found in a study of blood T cells in healthy people across ages. V gave up 0 bases and J gave up 3 bases, with 6 bases separating them. CDR1 and CDR2 from the germline V gene are GTSNPN and SVGIG (reference sequence). The CDR3 contains 12 residues. On this clonotype itself: What it recognizes is unknown.

Whole-study results and caveats: Calculation of diversity from one million T cells yielded estimates considered to be underestimates. Long-lived donors exceeded aged donors in naive CD4+ cells and diversity.

Sample-barcoded 5' priming and a J-beta primer mix drove a second PCR of roughly 6 to 12 cycles. TCRdb re-called the 5' RACE reads through MiXCR, storing one row per CDR3 protein. The sample lists 1.5 million or so distinct CDR3 sequences, roughly 43% occurring once. The J gene is TRBJ2-7, the V gene TRBV30; no clear D. The sample comprised blood. The TCR was taken from a woman aged 18-29 years in good health. CDR3 region: CAWSVSYYEQYF. CDR3 in DNA: TGTGCCTGGAGTGTCTCTTACTACGAGCAGTACTTC.